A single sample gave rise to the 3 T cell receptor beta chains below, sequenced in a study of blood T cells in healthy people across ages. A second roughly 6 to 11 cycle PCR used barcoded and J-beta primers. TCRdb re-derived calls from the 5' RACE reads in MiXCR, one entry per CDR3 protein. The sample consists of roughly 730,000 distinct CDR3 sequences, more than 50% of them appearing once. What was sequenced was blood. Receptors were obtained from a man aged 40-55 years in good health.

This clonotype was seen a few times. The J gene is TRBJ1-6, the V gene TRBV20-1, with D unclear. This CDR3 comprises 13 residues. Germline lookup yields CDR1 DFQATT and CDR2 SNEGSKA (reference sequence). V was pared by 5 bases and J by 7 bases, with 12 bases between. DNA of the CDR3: TGCAGTGCTGACCCCACTATGAATTCACCCCTCCACTTT. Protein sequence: CSADPTMNSPLHF.

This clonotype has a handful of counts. CDR3 nucleotide sequence: TGCGCCAGCAGCTTAGAGGGGCAACGCGAGTACTTC. This gives the protein CASSLEGQREYF. The rearrangement uses TRBV5-1 and TRBJ2-7; D possibly matches TRBD1 or TRBD2 (5 bases each). The CDR3 totals 12 residues. The germline CDR1 and CDR2 sequences are SGHRS and YFSETQ. Trimming shortened V by 2 bases and J by 11 bases, and 14 bases separated the two germline ends.

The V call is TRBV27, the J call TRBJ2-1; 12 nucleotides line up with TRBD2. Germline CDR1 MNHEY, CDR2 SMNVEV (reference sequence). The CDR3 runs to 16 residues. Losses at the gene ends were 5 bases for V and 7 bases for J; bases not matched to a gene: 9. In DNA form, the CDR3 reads TGTGCCAGCAGTCTCCTGACTAGCGGGAGACCGAATGAGCAGTTCTTC. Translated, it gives CASSLLTSGRPNEQFF.